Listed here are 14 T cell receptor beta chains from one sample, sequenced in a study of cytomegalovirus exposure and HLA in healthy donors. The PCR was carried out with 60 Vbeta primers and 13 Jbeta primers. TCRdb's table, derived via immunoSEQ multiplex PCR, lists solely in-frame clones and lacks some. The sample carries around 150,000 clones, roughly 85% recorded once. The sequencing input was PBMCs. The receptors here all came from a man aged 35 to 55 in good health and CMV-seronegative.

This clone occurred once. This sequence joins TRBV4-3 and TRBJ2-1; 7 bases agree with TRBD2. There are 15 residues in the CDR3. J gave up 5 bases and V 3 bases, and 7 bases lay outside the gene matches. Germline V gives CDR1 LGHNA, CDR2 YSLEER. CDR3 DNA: TGCGCCAGCAGCCAGTGGGGGAGGGCCGACAATGAGCAGTTCTTC. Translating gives CASSQWGRADNEQFF.

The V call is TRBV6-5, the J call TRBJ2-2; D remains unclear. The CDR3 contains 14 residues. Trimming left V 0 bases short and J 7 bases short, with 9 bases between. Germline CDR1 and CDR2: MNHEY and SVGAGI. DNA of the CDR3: TGTGCCAGCAGTTACTCTTTAATTTTCGGGGAGCTGTTTTTT. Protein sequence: CASSYSLIFGELFF.

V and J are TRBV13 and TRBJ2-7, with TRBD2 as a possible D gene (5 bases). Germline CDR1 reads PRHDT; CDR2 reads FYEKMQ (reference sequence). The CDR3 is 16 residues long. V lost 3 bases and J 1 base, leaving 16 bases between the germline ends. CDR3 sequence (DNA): TGTGCCAGCAGCTTCGGATTTGGAGGTCGGTCCTACGAGCAGTACTTC. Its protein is CASSFGFGGRSYEQYF.

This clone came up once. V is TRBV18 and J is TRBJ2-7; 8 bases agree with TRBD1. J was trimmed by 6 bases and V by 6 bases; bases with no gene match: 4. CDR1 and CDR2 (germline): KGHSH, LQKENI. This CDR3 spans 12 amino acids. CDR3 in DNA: TGTGCCAGCTCCCGGGGACAGGCCGAGCAGTACTTC. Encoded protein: CASSRGQAEQYF.

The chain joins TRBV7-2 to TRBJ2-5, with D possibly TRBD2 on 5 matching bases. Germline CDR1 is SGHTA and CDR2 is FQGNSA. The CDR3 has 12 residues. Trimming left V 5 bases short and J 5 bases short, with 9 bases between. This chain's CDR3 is CASSPTGETQYF. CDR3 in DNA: TGTGCCAGCAGCCCAACGGGGGAGACCCAGTACTTC.

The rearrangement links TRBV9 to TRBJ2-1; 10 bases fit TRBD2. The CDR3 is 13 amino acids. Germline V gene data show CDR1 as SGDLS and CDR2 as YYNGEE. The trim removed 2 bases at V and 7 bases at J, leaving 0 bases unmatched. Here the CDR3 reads CASSVTSGNEQFF. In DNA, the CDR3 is TGTGCCAGCAGCGTGACTAGCGGGAATGAGCAGTTCTTC.

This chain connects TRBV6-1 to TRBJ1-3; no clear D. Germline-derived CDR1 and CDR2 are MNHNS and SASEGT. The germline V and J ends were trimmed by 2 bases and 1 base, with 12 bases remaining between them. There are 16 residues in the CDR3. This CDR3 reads CASSENFRRSGNTIYF. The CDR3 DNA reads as TGTGCCAGCAGTGAAAATTTTCGGAGATCTGGAAACACCATATATTTT.

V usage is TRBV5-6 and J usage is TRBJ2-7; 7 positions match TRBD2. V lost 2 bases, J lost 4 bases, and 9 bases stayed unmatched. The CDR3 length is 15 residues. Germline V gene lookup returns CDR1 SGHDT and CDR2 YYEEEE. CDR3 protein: CASSFKGGSFYEQYF. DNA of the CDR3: TGTGCCAGCAGCTTTAAGGGCGGGAGCTTTTACGAGCAGTACTTC.

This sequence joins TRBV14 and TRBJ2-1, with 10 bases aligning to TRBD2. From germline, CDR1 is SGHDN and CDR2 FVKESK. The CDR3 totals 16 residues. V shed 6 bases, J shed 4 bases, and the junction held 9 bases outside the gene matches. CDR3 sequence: CASRRSGTSAYNEQFF. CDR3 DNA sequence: TGTGCCAGCAGACGTTCCGGGACTAGCGCGTACAATGAGCAGTTCTTC. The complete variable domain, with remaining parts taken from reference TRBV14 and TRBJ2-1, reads EAGVTQFPSHSVIEKGQTVTLRCDPISGHDNLYWYRRVMGKEIKFLLHFVKESKQDESGMPNNRFLAERTGGTYSTLKVQPAELEDSGVYFCASRRSGTSAYNEQFFGPGTRLTVL.

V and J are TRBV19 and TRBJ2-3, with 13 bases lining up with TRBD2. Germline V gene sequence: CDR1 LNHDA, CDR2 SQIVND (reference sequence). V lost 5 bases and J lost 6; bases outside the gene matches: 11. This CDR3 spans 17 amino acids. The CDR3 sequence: CASSSWTSGSFGDTQYF. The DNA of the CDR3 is TGTGCCAGTAGTTCCTGGACTAGCGGGAGTTTTGGCGATACGCAGTATTTT. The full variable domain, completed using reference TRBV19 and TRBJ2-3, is DGGITQSPKYLFRKEGQNVTLSCEQNLNHDAMYWYRQDPGQGLRLIYYSQIVNDFQKGDIAEGYSVSREKKESFPLTVTSAQKNPTAFYLCASSSWTSGSFGDTQYFGPGTRLTVL.

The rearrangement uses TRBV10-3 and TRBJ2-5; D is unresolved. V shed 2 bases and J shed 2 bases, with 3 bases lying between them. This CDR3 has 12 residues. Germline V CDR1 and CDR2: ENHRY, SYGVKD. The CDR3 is CAISEPQETQYF. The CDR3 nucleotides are TGTGCCATCAGTGAGCCACAAGAGACCCAGTACTTC.

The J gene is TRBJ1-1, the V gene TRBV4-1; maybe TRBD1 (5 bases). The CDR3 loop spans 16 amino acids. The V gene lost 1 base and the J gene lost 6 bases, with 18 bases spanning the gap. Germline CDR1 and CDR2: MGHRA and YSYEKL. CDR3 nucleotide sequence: TGCGCCAGCAGCCAAGGGCGGGGGACGTCGAGCGCTGAAGCTTTCTTT. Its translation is CASSQGRGTSSAEAFF.

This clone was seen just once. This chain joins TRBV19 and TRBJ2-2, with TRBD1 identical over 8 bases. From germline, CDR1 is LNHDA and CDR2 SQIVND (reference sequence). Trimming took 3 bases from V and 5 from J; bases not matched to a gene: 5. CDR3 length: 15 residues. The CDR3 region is CASSISGGGTGELFF. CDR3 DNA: TGTGCCAGTAGTATTTCAGGGGGCGGAACCGGGGAGCTGTTTTTT.

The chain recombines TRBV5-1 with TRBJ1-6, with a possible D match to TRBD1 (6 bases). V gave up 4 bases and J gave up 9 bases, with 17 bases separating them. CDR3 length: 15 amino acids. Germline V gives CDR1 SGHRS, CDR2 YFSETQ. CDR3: CASSLGTGKGSPLHF. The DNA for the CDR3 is TGCGCCAGCAGCCTAGGAACAGGGAAAGGTTCACCCCTCCACTTT.